These 31 T cell receptor beta chains share one sample of origin, sequenced in a study of radiotherapy plus CTLA-4 blockade in lung cancer. Profiled with immunoSEQ multiplex PCR; TCRdb holds only in-frame clones, not every one. The sample consists of roughly 62,000 clones, approximately 75% of them appearing once. Sample: peripheral blood, taken from a patient treated with radiotherapy plus ipilimumab. The receptors originated from a human donor with non-small cell lung cancer who had a complete response to radiotherapy plus ipilimumab.

The chain joins TRBV6-1 to TRBJ1-6; D might be TRBD1 (6 bases). Germline V gene data show CDR1 as MNHNS and CDR2 as SASEGT. The CDR3 extends over 14 amino acids. V dropped 3 bases and J dropped 7 bases, with 10 bases sitting between them. CDR3 DNA sequence: TGTGCCAGCAGTGAGGTTCAGGGGAATTCACCCCTCCACTTT. Translation gives CASSEVQGNSPLHF.

The chain combines TRBV28 with TRBJ1-6, with D possibly TRBD1 on 6 matching bases. V was trimmed by 3 bases and J by 0 bases, leaving 18 bases between them. CDR3 length equals 19 residues. Germline assignment: CDR1 MDHEN and CDR2 SYDVKM. CDR3: CASSFPRGGGSSYNSPLHF. DNA of the CDR3: TGTGCCAGCAGTTTCCCCCGAGGGGGGGGAAGCTCCTATAATTCACCCCTCCACTTT. Combining the CDR3 with reference TRBV28 and TRBJ1-6 gives the whole variable domain DVKVTQSSRYLVKRTGEKVFLECVQDMDHENMFWYRQDPGLGLRLIYFSYDVKMKEKGDIPEGYSVSREKKERFSLILESASTNQTSMYLCASSFPRGGGSSYNSPLHFGNGTRLTVT.

V usage is TRBV11-3 and J usage is TRBJ2-3; 16 bases match TRBD2. V lost 4 bases, J lost 5 bases, and 6 bases stayed unmatched. Germline values: CDR1 SGHNT, CDR2 YENEEA. This CDR3 is 17 amino acids long. The CDR3: CASSSGLAGGLEDTQYF. The CDR3 DNA reads as TGTGCCAGCAGCTCGGGACTAGCGGGGGGGCTGGAAGATACGCAGTATTTT.

The chain combines TRBV28 with TRBJ1-1; TRBD1 might be the D (5 bases). With 7 bases removed from V and 7 bases from J, the gap between germline ends came to 10 bases. This CDR3 contains 11 residues. CDR1 is MDHEN, CDR2 SYDVKM, per germline. CDR3 in amino acids: CASKSGGEAFF. CDR3 coding DNA: TGTGCCAGCAAATCCGGGGGTGAAGCTTTCTTT.

This clone has more than one count but fewer than ten. This chain joins TRBV2 and TRBJ2-7, with D perhaps assigned TRBD1 or TRBD2 (5 bases each). The germline V gene has CDR1 SNHLY and CDR2 FYNNEI. V was trimmed by 8 bases and J by 0 bases, leaving 17 bases between them. The CDR3 is 15 amino acids. CDR3 DNA sequence: TGTGCCAGCTCCCTTGGGGGTGGGAGCTCCTACGAGCAGTACTTC. The encoded protein is CASSLGGGSSYEQYF. Using reference TRBV2 and TRBJ2-7 for the parts outside the CDR3, the full variable domain is EPEVTQTPSHQVTQMGQEVILRCVPISNHLYFYWYRQILGQKVEFLVSFYNNEISEKSEIFDDQFSVERPDGSNFTLKIRSTKLEDSAMYFCASSLGGGSSYEQYFGPGTRLTVT.

The genes are TRBV29-1 and TRBJ1-4; TRBD1 might be the D (6 bases). This CDR3 is 13 amino acids long. V lost 8 bases and J lost 8, with 18 bases in between. CDR1 is SQVTM and CDR2 is ANQGSEA in the germline V gene. The CDR3, as DNA: TGCAGCCCCCCGGGGGCGCGTGACGAAAAACTGTTTTTT. Its translation is CSPPGARDEKLFF.

This chain uses TRBV6-5 with TRBJ1-2; 8 nucleotides match TRBD1. J gave up 6 bases and V 0 bases, and 3 bases lay outside the gene matches. Germline-derived CDR1 and CDR2 are MNHEY and SVGAGI. The CDR3 is 14 amino acids. For the CDR3, the DNA is TGTGCCAGCAGTTACTCGACAGGGGTTAATGGCTACACCTTC. Amino acid sequence: CASSYSTGVNGYTF.

This chain joins TRBV29-1 and TRBJ1-1; perhaps TRBD1 as D (6 bases). Germline CDR1 is SQVTM and CDR2 is ANQGSEA. V shed 2 bases and J shed 11 bases, with 18 bases lying between them. The CDR3 totals 13 residues. The CDR3 spells CSVEIGGKGRAFF. The CDR3 DNA sequence: TGCAGCGTTGAAATAGGGGGGAAAGGGCGGGCTTTCTTT.

This clone was seen once. J is TRBJ1-2 and V is TRBV7-9; TRBD1 agrees at 7 bases. The CDR3 is 14 residues long. V was pared by 2 bases and J by 4 bases, with 4 bases of the junction left unmatched. Per germline, CDR1 SEHNR and CDR2 FQNEAQ (reference sequence). The CDR3 here is CASSLIGTAYGYTF. The CDR3 DNA is TGTGCCAGCAGCTTAATTGGGACAGCCTATGGCTACACCTTC.

This chain joins TRBV6-6 and TRBJ2-5; D is unresolved. The CDR3 is 13 amino acids. V lost 6 bases to trimming and J lost 1 base, with 9 bases between them. From germline, CDR1 is MNHNY and CDR2 SVGAGI (reference sequence). CDR3 residues: CASSRGAQETQYF. CDR3 coding DNA: TGTGCCAGCAGCCGAGGTGCCCAAGAGACCCAGTACTTC.

In its sample, this clone was seen once. The chain recombines TRBV7-9 with TRBJ1-1; D is undetermined. Germline lookup yields CDR1 SEHNR and CDR2 FQNEAQ (reference sequence). Trimming left V 5 bases short and J 6 bases short, with 13 bases between. The CDR3 is 13 residues long. The CDR3 here is CASSPPPEAEAFF. The CDR3 DNA sequence: TGTGCCAGCAGCCCCCCGCCGGAGGCTGAAGCTTTCTTT. The full variable domain, rest sourced from reference TRBV7-9 and TRBJ1-1, is DTGVSQNPRHKITKRGQNVTFRCDPISEHNRLYWYRQTLGQGPEFLTYFQNEAQLEKSRLLSDRFSAERPKGSFSTLEIQRTEQGDSAMYLCASSPPPEAEAFFGQGTRLTVV.

The chain couples TRBV4-1 to TRBJ2-5; D is uncertain. The germline CDR1 and CDR2 sequences are MGHRA and YSYEKL. Trimming shortened V by 0 bases and J by 5 bases, and 13 bases separated the two germline ends. CDR3 length equals 15 residues. CDR3 protein: CASSQDRSAQETQYF. In DNA, the CDR3 is TGCGCCAGCAGCCAAGATAGGTCCGCCCAGGAGACCCAGTACTTC.

The chain combines TRBV9 with TRBJ2-1; D possibly matches TRBD1 or TRBD2 (5 bases each). The CDR3 is made up of 15 amino acids. Germline V gives CDR1 SGDLS, CDR2 YYNGEE. V was pared by 3 bases and J by 3 bases, with 13 bases between. The DNA for the CDR3 is TGTGCCAGCAGCGCCCGACGAGGGGTCTACAATGAGCAGTTCTTC. Amino acids: CASSARRGVYNEQFF.

This chain connects TRBV9 to TRBJ2-3; possibly TRBD1 for D (5 bases). CDR1 and CDR2 (germline): SGDLS, YYNGEE. The CDR3 covers 11 residues. V gave up 4 bases and J gave up 5 bases, with 5 bases separating them. CDR3 DNA: TGTGCCAGCAGCCAGGGAGATACGCAGTATTTT. This encodes CASSQGDTQYF.

V and J are TRBV5-4 and TRBJ2-1, with D possibly being TRBD2 (5 bases). The V end was cut by 1 base, the J end by 7 bases, with 9 bases between. The V gene's germline CDR1 is SGHNT and CDR2 YYREEE (reference sequence). CDR3 length equals 13 residues. CDR3 in DNA: TGTGCCAGCAGCTTGTCCAGAGGGAATGAGCAGTTCTTC. It specifies CASSLSRGNEQFF. Full variable domain (missing parts from reference TRBV5-4 and TRBJ2-1): ETGVTQSPTHLIKTRGQQVTLRCSSQSGHNTVSWYQQALGQGPQFIFQYYREEENGRGNFPPRFSGLQFPNYSSELNVNALELDDSALYLCASSLSRGNEQFFGPGTRLTVL.

CDR3 sequence reads: CASSHPGTSGRGEQFF. CDR3 in DNA: TGTGCCAGCAGCCACCCCGGGACTAGCGGGAGGGGCGAGCAGTTCTTC. The chain carries TRBV7-9 and TRBJ2-1; 16 nucleotides match TRBD2. After removal of 5 bases from V and 10 bases from J, the junction contained 8 bases not matched to a gene. Germline CDR1 reads SEHNR; CDR2 reads FQNEAQ (reference sequence). The CDR3 runs to 16 residues.

This clone has just one count. The V gene is TRBV5-1, the J gene TRBJ2-3, with D tentatively TRBD1 (5 bases). The CDR3 runs 16 residues. The germline CDR1 and CDR2 sequences are SGHRS and YFSETQ. The V gene lost 4 bases and the J gene lost 0 bases, with 15 bases spanning the gap. The CDR3 nucleotides are TGCGCCAGCAGCGCTGGCGGCCAGGGAAGCACAGATACGCAGTATTTT. Translated, it gives CASSAGGQGSTDTQYF. Combining the CDR3 with reference TRBV5-1 and TRBJ2-3 gives the whole variable domain KAGVTQTPRYLIKTRGQQVTLSCSPISGHRSVSWYQQTPGQGLQFLFEYFSETQRNKGNFPGRFSGRQFSNSRSEMNVSTLELGDSALYLCASSAGGQGSTDTQYFGPGTRLTVL.

The chain couples TRBV6-5 to TRBJ1-2, with 7 bases identical to TRBD1. J lost 7 bases, V lost 4 bases, and 3 bases had no gene match. The germline V gene has CDR1 MNHEY and CDR2 SVGAGI. CDR3 length equals 12 residues. CDR3 sequence (DNA): TGTGCCAGCAGTTCGGGACAGTCTGGCTACACCTTC. Translated, it gives CASSSGQSGYTF.

Here the CDR3 DNA reads TGTGCCAGCAGTCCAAATTCGGGACAGATGGGTTACACCTTC. The encoded protein is CASSPNSGQMGYTF. The chain combines TRBV27 with TRBJ1-2; 7 positions agree with TRBD1. CDR3 length: 14 amino acids. Germline CDR1 is MNHEY and CDR2 is SMNVEV (reference sequence). The V segment lost 5 bases and the J segment 11 bases; nucleotides outside the gene matches: 14.

The chain carries TRBV7-9 and TRBJ1-2; D remains unclear. Trimming removed 5 bases at V and 7 bases at J, with 23 bases between. The germline CDR1 and CDR2 sequences are SEHNR and FQNEAQ (reference sequence). This CDR3 has 16 residues. CDR3 protein: CASSHVVYQWALGYTF. CDR3 sequence (DNA): TGTGCCAGCAGCCACGTCGTATATCAGTGGGCGCTTGGCTACACCTTC.

This chain connects TRBV11-3 to TRBJ1-5; D possibly corresponds to TRBD1 (5 bases). Germline CDR1 SGHNT, CDR2 YENEEA. With 3 bases removed from V and 0 bases from J, the gap between germline ends came to 18 bases. The CDR3 has 18 residues. As DNA, the CDR3 is TGTGCCAGCAGCTTTCAACCCGGGGCACTTTATAGCAATCAGCCCCAGCATTTT. Translated, it gives CASSFQPGALYSNQPQHF.

The genes are TRBV14 and TRBJ2-5; 15 nucleotides align to TRBD2. V trimming: 5 bases; J trimming: 5 bases; junction bases outside the gene matches: 6. Germline CDR1 and CDR2: SGHDN and FVKESK. The CDR3 is 16 residues long. The CDR3 coding sequence is TGTGCCAGCAGCTACCGGGGACTAGCGGGAGGTGAGACCCAGTACTTC. Amino acids: CASSYRGLAGGETQYF.

Concerning this clone: This specimen includes other DNA sequences encoding the same CDR3. This chain uses TRBV7-9 with TRBJ2-3; D ambiguous. The germline CDR1 and CDR2 sequences are SEHNR and FQNEAQ (reference sequence). V lost 1 base, J lost 2 bases, and 10 bases lay in between. The CDR3 length is 15 residues. The CDR3 region has the DNA TGTGCCAGCAGCTTAGGGCAAACATACACAGATACGCAGTATTTT. Protein product: CASSLGQTYTDTQYF.

The V and J genes are TRBV7-9 and TRBJ2-3; a weak D match, TRBD1 (6 bases). The V and J ends lost 1 base and 2 bases respectively, with 7 bases between them. The CDR3 is 14 residues long. CDR1 and CDR2 (germline): SEHNR, FQNEAQ (reference sequence). The CDR3, as DNA: TGTGCCAGCAGCTTAGACAGGGTCACAGATACGCAGTATTTT. The encoded protein is CASSLDRVTDTQYF.

This clone was recorded a few times. The V and J genes are TRBV4-1 and TRBJ1-5; possible D gene TRBD1, 6 bases. Germline V lookup: CDR1 MGHRA, CDR2 YSYEKL. The CDR3 runs 16 residues. V was cut by 1 base and J by 3 bases, with 13 bases left in between. Here the CDR3 reads CASSQGPTGNNQPQHF. In DNA form, the CDR3 reads TGCGCCAGCAGCCAAGGCCCGACAGGTAACAATCAGCCCCAGCATTTT.

This chain uses TRBV20-1 with TRBJ1-2; TRBD1 agrees at 9 bases. V gave up 1 base and J gave up 10 bases; unmatched junction bases: 1. Germline-derived CDR1 and CDR2 are DFQATT and SNEGSKA (reference sequence). There are 11 residues in the CDR3. In DNA form, the CDR3 reads TGCAGTGCTAGAGGGACAGGGGACTACACCTTC. Protein: CSARGTGDYTF.

The chain recombines TRBV18 with TRBJ2-5, with 8 bases matching TRBD1. CDR1 and CDR2 from the germline V gene are KGHSH and LQKENI. The CDR3 length is 15 residues. V trimming: 3 bases; J trimming: 5 bases; junction bases outside the gene matches: 8. The CDR3 DNA reads as TGTGCCAGCTCACCCATGACAGGGGCGGGGGAGACCCAGTACTTC. It yields the protein CASSPMTGAGETQYF.

CDR3 sequence: CSVGGTRRNEQFF. CDR3 DNA sequence: TGCAGCGTTGGGGGGACTAGACGGAATGAGCAGTTCTTC. The rearrangement joins TRBV29-1 to TRBJ2-1; 8 nucleotides agree with TRBD2. The CDR3 extends over 13 amino acids. Germline V gene sequence: CDR1 SQVTM, CDR2 ANQGSEA. V shed 4 bases, J shed 7 bases, and the junction held 6 bases outside the gene matches.

V usage is TRBV9 and J usage is TRBJ1-2, with D unresolved. Per the germline V gene, CDR1 is SGDLS and CDR2 is YYNGEE. V was trimmed by 0 bases and J by 4 bases, leaving 10 bases between them. The CDR3 is 14 amino acids. The DNA for the CDR3 is TGTGCCAGCAGCGTAGCGGTCAATGCCTATGGCTACACCTTC. Its translation: CASSVAVNAYGYTF.

The chain has TRBV4-1 and TRBJ1-5; D not certain. This CDR3 region has 15 residues. Germline CDR1 reads MGHRA; CDR2 reads YSYEKL. V was cut by 4 bases and J by 7 bases, with 17 bases left in between. The CDR3 loop is CASSPAVSREQPQHF. CDR3 nucleotide sequence: TGCGCCAGCAGCCCTGCCGTCTCTCGGGAACAGCCCCAGCATTTT.

This clone was detected only a few times. V is TRBV18 and J is TRBJ2-7; possibly TRBD1 for D (6 bases). Per the germline V gene, CDR1 is KGHSH and CDR2 is LQKENI. CDR3 length equals 13 residues. V was trimmed by 4 bases and J by 2 bases, leaving 9 bases between them. Here the CDR3 reads CASSLGTTYEQYF. In DNA form, the CDR3 reads TGTGCCAGCTCACTCGGGACAACCTACGAGCAGTACTTC.